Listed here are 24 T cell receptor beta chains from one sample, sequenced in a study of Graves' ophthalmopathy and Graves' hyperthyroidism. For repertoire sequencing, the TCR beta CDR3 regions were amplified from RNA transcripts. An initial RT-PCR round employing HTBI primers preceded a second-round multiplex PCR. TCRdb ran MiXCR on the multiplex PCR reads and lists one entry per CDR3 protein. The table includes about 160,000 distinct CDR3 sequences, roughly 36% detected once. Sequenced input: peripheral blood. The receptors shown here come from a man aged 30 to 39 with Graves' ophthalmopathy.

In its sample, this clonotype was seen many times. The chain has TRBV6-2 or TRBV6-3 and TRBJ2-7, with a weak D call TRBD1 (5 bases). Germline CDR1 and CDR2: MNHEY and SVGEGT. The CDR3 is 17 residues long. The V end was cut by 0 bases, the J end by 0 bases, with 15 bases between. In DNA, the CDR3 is TGTGCCAGCAGTTACTCGAGGTCTGGGGCCACCTCCTACGAGCAGTACTTC. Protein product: CASSYSRSGATSYEQYF.

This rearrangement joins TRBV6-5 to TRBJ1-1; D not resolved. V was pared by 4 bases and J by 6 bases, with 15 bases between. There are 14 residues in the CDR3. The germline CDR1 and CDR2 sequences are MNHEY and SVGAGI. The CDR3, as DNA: TGTGCCAGCAGTTCGAGGGCCGGCGGGTCTGAAGCTTTCTTT. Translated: CASSSRAGGSEAFF.

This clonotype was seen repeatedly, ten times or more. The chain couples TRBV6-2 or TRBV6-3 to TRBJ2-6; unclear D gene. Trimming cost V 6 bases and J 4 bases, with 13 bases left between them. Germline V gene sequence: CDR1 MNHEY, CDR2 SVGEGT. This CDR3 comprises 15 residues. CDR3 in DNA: TGTGCCAGCAGAGCCCCTGGGGTCGGGGCCAACGTCCTGACTTTC. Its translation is CASRAPGVGANVLTF.

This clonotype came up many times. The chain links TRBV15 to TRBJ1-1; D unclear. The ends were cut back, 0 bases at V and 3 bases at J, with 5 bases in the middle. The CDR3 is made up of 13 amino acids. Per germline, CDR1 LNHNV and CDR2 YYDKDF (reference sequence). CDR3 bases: TGTGCCACCAGCAGAGATTATGACACTGAAGCTTTCTTT. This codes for CATSRDYDTEAFF.

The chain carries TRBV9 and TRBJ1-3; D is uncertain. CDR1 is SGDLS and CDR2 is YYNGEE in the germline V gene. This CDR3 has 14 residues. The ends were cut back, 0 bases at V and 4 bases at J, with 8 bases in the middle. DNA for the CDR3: TGTGCCAGCAGCGTAGAGGTGGGGGGAAACACCATATATTTT. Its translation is CASSVEVGGNTIYF. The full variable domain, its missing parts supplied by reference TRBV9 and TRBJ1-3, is DSGVTQTPKHLITATGQRVTLRCSPRSGDLSVYWYQQSLDQGLQFLIQYYNGEERAKGNILERFSAQQFPDLHSELNLSSLELGDSALYFCASSVEVGGNTIYFGEGSWLTVV.

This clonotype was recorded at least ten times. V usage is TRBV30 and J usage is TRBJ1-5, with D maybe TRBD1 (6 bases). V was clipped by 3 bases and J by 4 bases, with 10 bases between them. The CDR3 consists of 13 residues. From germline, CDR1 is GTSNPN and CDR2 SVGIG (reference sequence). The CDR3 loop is CAWSPQGNQPQHF. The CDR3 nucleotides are TGTGCCTGGAGCCCACAGGGAAATCAGCCCCAGCATTTT.

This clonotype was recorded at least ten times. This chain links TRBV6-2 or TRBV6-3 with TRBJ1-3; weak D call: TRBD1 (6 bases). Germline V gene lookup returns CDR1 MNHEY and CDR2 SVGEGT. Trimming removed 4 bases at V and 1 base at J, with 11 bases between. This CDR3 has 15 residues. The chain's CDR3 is CASSFGTPSGNTIYF. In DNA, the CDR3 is TGTGCCAGCAGTTTCGGGACACCGTCTGGAAACACCATATATTTT.

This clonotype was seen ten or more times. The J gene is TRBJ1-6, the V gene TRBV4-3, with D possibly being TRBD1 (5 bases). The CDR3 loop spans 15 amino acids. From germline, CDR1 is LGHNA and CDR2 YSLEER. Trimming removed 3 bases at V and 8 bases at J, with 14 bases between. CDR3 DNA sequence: TGCGCCAGCAGCCACGCTGGCAGGGTGGATTCACCCCTCCACTTT. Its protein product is CASSHAGRVDSPLHF.

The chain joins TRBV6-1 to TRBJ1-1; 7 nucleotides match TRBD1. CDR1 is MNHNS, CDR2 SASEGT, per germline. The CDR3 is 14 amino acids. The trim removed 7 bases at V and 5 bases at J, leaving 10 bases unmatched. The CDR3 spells CASTRTGQSTEAFF. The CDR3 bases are TGTGCCAGCACTCGGACAGGTCAATCTACTGAAGCTTTCTTT.

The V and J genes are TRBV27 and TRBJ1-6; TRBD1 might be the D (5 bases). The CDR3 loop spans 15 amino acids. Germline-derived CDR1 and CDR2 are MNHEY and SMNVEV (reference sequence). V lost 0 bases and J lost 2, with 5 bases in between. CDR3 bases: TGTGCCAGCAGTTTATCAGGGGCCTATAATTCACCCCTCCACTTT. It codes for CASSLSGAYNSPLHF.

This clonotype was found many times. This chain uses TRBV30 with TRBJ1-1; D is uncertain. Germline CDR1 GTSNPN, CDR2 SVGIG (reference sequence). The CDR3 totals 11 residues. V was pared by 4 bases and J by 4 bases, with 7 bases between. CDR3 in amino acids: CAWKRGTEAFF. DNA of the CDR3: TGTGCCTGGAAGCGGGGCACTGAAGCTTTCTTT.

CDR3 sequence reads: CASSESLPYEQYF. Here the CDR3 DNA reads TGTGCCAGCAGTGAATCGCTGCCCTACGAGCAGTACTTC. The chain uses TRBV6-1 and TRBJ2-7, with D hard to call. Looked up from germline, CDR1 is MNHNS and CDR2 is SASEGT. This CDR3 contains 13 residues. Trimming removed 2 bases at V and 2 bases at J, with 7 bases between.

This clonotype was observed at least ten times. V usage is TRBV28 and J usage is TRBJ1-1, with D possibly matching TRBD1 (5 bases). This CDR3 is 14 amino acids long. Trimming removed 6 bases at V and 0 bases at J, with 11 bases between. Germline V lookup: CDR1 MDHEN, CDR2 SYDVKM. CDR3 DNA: TGTGCCAGCAGCAGGGATGTAATGAACACTGAAGCTTTCTTT. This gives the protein CASSRDVMNTEAFF.

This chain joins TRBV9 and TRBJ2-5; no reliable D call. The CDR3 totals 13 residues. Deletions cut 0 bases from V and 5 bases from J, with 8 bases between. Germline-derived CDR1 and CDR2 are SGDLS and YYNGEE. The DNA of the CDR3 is TGTGCCAGCAGCGTAGGTCTTTCGGAGACCCAGTACTTC. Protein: CASSVGLSETQYF. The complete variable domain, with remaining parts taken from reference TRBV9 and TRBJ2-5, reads DSGVTQTPKHLITATGQRVTLRCSPRSGDLSVYWYQQSLDQGLQFLIQYYNGEERAKGNILERFSAQQFPDLHSELNLSSLELGDSALYFCASSVGLSETQYFGPGTRLLVL.

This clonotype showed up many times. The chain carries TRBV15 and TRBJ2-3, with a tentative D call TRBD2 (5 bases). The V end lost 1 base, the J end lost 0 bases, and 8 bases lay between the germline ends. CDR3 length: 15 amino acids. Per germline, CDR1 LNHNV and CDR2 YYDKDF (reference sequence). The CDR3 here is CATSRAAESTDTQYF. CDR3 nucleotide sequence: TGTGCCACCAGCAGAGCAGCGGAGAGCACAGATACGCAGTATTTT.

For the CDR3, the DNA is TGTGCCAGCAGTGACGCGAAAAGGTTGGACCAGCCCCAGCATTTT. The encoded protein is CASSDAKRLDQPQHF. The V gene is TRBV6-4, the J gene TRBJ1-5; D unclear. Germline-derived CDR1 and CDR2 are MRHNA and SNTAGT. This CDR3 region has 15 residues. V was pared by 2 bases and J by 7 bases, with 15 bases between.

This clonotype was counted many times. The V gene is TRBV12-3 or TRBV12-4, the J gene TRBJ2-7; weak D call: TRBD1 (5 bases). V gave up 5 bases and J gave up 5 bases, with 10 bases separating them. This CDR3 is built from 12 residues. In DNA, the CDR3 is TGTGCCAGCAGTCAGGGTTTCGACGAGCAGTACTTC. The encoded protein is CASSQGFDEQYF.

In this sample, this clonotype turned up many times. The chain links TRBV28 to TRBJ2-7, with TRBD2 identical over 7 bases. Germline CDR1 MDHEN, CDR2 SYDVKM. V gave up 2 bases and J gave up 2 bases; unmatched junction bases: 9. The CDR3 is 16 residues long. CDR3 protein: CASSLARASGAYEQYF. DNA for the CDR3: TGTGCCAGCAGTTTAGCTCGGGCTAGCGGAGCCTACGAGCAGTACTTC.

The CDR3 DNA sequence: TGTGCCAGCAGCTGGGAGTTGGGGACAGGGTACCACGAGCAGTACTTC. Encoded protein: CASSWELGTGYHEQYF. The chain joins TRBV11-2 to TRBJ2-7, with 9 positions matching TRBD1. CDR3 size: 16 residues. Germline V gene sequence: CDR1 SGHAT, CDR2 FQNNGV. V shed 4 bases, J shed 5 bases, and the junction held 12 bases outside the gene matches.

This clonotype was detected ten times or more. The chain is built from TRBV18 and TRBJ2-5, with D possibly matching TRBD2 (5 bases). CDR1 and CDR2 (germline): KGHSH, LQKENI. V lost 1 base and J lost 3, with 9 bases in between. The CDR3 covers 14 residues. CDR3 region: CASSPLLGEETQYF. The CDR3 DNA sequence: TGTGCCAGCTCACCACTGCTGGGAGAAGAGACCCAGTACTTC.

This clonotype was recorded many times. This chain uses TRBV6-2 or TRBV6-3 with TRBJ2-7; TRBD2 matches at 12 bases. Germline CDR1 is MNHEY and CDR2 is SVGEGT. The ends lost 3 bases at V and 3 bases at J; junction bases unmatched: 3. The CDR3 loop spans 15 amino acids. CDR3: CASSYTSGRHYEQYF. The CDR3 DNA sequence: TGTGCCAGCAGTTATACTAGCGGGAGGCACTACGAGCAGTACTTC.

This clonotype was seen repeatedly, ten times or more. DNA for the CDR3: TGTGCCAGCAGTCAAGGACCCCAGCAGGCTTTCTTT. Its protein is CASSQGPQQAFF. The genes are TRBV12-3 or TRBV12-4 and TRBJ1-1; D is uncertain. V was clipped by 5 bases and J by 11 bases, with 15 bases between them. The CDR3 has 12 residues.

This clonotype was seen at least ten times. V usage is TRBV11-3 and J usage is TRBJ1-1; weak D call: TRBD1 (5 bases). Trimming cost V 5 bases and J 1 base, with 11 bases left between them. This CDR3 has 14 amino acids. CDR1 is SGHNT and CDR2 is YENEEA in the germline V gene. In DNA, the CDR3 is TGTGCCAGCAGCATCCGGACAAAGAACACTGAAGCTTTCTTT. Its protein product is CASSIRTKNTEAFF.

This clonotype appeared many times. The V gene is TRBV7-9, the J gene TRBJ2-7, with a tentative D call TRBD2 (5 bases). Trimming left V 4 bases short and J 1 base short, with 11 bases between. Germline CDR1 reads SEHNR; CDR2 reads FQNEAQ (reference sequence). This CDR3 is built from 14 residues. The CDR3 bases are TGTGCCAGCAGCTCTCGGACTGAATCCTACGAGCAGTACTTC. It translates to CASSSRTESYEQYF.